This entry lists 8 T cell receptor beta chains sequenced from one sample in a study of siplizumab effects on memory and regulatory T cells. Here immunoSEQ multiplex PCR was the method, and the copy in TCRdb shows in-frame clones only, minus some. The sample has about 120,000 clones; 80% to 95% are singletons. The specimen was CD4+ T cells sorted from blood. These receptors were obtained from a human donor in good health.

The V gene is TRBV6-5, the J gene TRBJ2-5; D is unclear. Trimming removed 0 bases from V and 0 bases from J, with 8 bases in between. Germline V gene lookup returns CDR1 MNHEY and CDR2 SVGAGI. The CDR3 spans 15 residues. As DNA, the CDR3 is TGTGCCAGCAGTTACTCGATACTGTACCAAGAGACCCAGTACTTC. Protein product: CASSYSILYQETQYF.

The CDR3 loop is CASSLFSSQGANTGELFF. Written as DNA, the CDR3 is TGCGCCAGCAGCTTGTTTAGTTCGCAGGGGGCGAACACCGGGGAGCTGTTTTTT. V gene TRBV5-1 combines with J gene TRBJ2-2, with 7 bases lining up with TRBD1. V was clipped by 1 base and J by 0 bases; unmatched bases: 9. Germline CDR1 and CDR2: SGHRS and YFSETQ. The CDR3 contains 18 residues.

The V call is TRBV15, the J call TRBJ2-7, with 8 bases identical to TRBD1. The V segment lost 1 base and the J segment 1 base; nucleotides outside the gene matches: 3. The CDR3 runs to 15 residues. Germline V gene data show CDR1 as LNHNV and CDR2 as YYDKDF (reference sequence). CDR3 in amino acids: CATSRAWTGSYEQYF. The CDR3 coding sequence is TGTGCCACCAGCAGAGCCTGGACAGGGTCCTACGAGCAGTACTTC.

The sample holds one count of this clone. The V call is TRBV7-8, the J call TRBJ2-7; unclear D gene. V was trimmed by 5 bases and J by 0 bases, leaving 11 bases between them. The germline V gene has CDR1 SGHVS and CDR2 FQNEAQ. The CDR3 has 14 amino acids. The CDR3 nucleotides are TGTGCCAGCAGCCCACGTCAGGCCTCCTACGAGCAGTACTTC. Residues: CASSPRQASYEQYF.

J is TRBJ2-2 and V is TRBV4-1; 14 nucleotides line up with TRBD2. The CDR3 is 15 amino acids. The trim removed 3 bases at V and 6 bases at J, leaving 0 bases unmatched. Germline V lookup: CDR1 MGHRA, CDR2 YSYEKL. The CDR3 nucleotides are TGCGCCAGCAGCCAGGGACTAGCGGGGGCCGGGGAGCTGTTTTTT. Encoded protein: CASSQGLAGAGELFF.

CDR3 bases: TGTGCCAGCAGCCTGATCTCCTATGGCTACACCTTC. Amino acids: CASSLISYGYTF. The rearrangement joins TRBV7-2 to TRBJ1-2, with D hard to call. V lost 5 bases and J 4 bases, leaving 8 bases between the germline ends. The CDR3 is 12 amino acids. The germline V gene encodes CDR1 SGHTA and CDR2 FQGNSA.

This chain uses TRBV27 with TRBJ2-7, with 13 bases that match TRBD2. CDR3 size: 15 residues. Trimming at V came to 5 bases and at J to 5 bases, leaving 6 bases not matched to a gene. Germline V CDR1 and CDR2: MNHEY, SMNVEV (reference sequence). The CDR3 spells CASSHAGTSGNEQYF. CDR3 nucleotide sequence: TGTGCCAGCAGTCACGCCGGGACTAGCGGGAACGAGCAGTACTTC.

V gene TRBV5-4 combines with J gene TRBJ1-2; D unresolved. The CDR3 loop spans 13 amino acids. V lost 3 bases and J lost 8, with 14 bases in between. The germline V gene encodes CDR1 SGHNT and CDR2 YYREEE (reference sequence). The CDR3 reads CASSSTEWTGYTF. Here the CDR3 DNA reads TGTGCCAGCAGCTCTACCGAGTGGACGGGCTACACCTTC.